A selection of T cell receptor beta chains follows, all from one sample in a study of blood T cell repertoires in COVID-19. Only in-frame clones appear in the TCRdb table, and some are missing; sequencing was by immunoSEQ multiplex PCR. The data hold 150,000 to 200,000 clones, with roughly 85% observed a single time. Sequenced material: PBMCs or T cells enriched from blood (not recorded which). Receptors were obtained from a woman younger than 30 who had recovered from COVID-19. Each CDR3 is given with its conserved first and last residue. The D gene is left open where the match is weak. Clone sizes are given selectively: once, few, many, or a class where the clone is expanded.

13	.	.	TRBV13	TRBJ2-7	TGTGCCAGCAGCTTAACTAGCTCCTACGAGCAGTACTTC	CASSLTSSYEQYF
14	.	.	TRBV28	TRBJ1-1	TGTGCCAGCAGTTTAGGGCAGGGGAACACTGAAGCTTTCTTT	CASSLGQGNTEAFF
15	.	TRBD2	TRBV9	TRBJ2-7	TGTGCCAGCAGCGTAGGGGCGGGGGGACCCTACGAGCAGTACTTC	CASSVGAGGPYEQYF
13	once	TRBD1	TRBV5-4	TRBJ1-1	TGTGCCAGCAGCGGACAGGTGAACACTGAAGCTTTCTTT	CASSGQVNTEAFF
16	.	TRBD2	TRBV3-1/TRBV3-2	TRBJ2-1	TGTGCCAGCAGCCATAAACTAGCGGGAGGGCAACGTGAGCAGTTCTTC	CASSHKLAGGQREQFF
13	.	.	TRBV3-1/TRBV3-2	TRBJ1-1	TGTGCCAGCAGCCAACGGGGAAGCACTGAAGCTTTCTTT	CASSQRGSTEAFF
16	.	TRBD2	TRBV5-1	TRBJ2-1	TGCGCCAGCAGCTTAGGGGGTTTAGCGGGAGTCGATGAGCAGTTCTTC	CASSLGGLAGVDEQFF
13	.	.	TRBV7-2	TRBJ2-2	TGTGCCACCGAGGACAGGAACACCGGGGAGCTGTTTTTT	CATEDRNTGELFF
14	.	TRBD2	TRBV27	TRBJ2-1	TGTGCCAGCAGTTTGGCGGGAGGGCCCAATGAGCAGTTCTTC	CASSLAGGPNEQFF
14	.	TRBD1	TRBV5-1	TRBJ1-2	TGCGCCAGCAGCACAGGGGAAACAAACTATGGCTACACCTTC	CASSTGETNYGYTF
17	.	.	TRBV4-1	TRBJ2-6	TGCGCCAGCAGCGCCCGGGTAGGGGATGCTGGGGCCAACGTCCTGACTTTC	CASSARVGDAGANVLTF
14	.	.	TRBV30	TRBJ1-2	TGTGCCTGGAGTATCGGCGGAGCTAACTATGGCTACACCTTC	CAWSIGGANYGYTF
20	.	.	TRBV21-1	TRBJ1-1	TGTGCCAGCAGCGCCCCCTCGAAGTTATCAGTCGTGGGGGCGGACACTGAAGCTTTCTTT	CASSAPSKLSVVGADTEAFF
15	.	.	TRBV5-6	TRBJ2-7	TGTGCCAGCAGCTTCGGGCAGGGAAGCTCCTACGAGCAGTACTTC	CASSFGQGSSYEQYF
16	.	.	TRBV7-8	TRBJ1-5	TGTGCCAGCAGCCTCGGGACATCCTTAGGCAATCAGCCCCAGCATTTT	CASSLGTSLGNQPQHF
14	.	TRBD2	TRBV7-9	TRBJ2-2	TGTGCCAGCAGCCCGTTGACTAGCGCCGGGGAGCTGTTTTTT	CASSPLTSAGELFF
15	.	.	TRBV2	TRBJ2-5	TGTGCCAGCAGCCCTGACCCAGGGCCAACCAGGACCCAGTACTTC	CASSPDPGPTRTQYF
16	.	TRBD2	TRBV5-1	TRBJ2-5	TGCGCCAGCAGCTTGCCCTTAGCGGGCCTCCAAGAGACCCAGTACTTC	CASSLPLAGLQETQYF
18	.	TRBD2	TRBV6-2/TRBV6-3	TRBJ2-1	TGTGCCAGCAGTTACCGCAGACTAGCGGGGGGCCGTTACAATGAGCAGTTCTTC	CASSYRRLAGGRYNEQFF
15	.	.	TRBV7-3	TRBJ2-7	TGTGCCAGCAGCTTAACGTGTAGCGTTTCCTACGAGCAGTACTTC	CASSLTCSVSYEQYF
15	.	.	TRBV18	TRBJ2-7	TGTGCCAGCTCACCGGACTTGGGTTATCCCTACGAGCAGTACTTC	CASSPDLGYPYEQYF
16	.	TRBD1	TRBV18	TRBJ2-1	TGTGCCAGCTCACCCCGACCAGGGGGCGCCGGGAATGAGCAGTTCTTC	CASSPRPGGAGNEQFF
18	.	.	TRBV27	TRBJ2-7	TGTGCCAGCAGTTTTAGGTGGGCAGGGGAGGGTAGCTCCTACGAGCAGTACTTC	CASSFRWAGEGSSYEQYF
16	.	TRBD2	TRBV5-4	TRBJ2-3	TGTGCCAGCAGCTCGGAACTAGCGGGGGGATCAGATACGCAGTATTTT	CASSSELAGGSDTQYF
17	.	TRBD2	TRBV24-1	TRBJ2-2	TGTGCCACCAGTGATTTTTCCCGGGGGGAGCGGAACGGGGAGCTGTTTTTT	CATSDFSRGERNGELFF
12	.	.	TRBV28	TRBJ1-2	TGTGCCATTAATACAGGGTGGGATGGCTACACCTTC	CAINTGWDGYTF
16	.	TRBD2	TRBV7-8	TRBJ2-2	TGTGCCAGCAGGCCGGCCGGGGGGGGAGCTCCCGGGGAGCTGTTTTTT	CASRPAGGGAPGELFF
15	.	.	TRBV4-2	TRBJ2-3	TGTGCCAGCAGCGTGGTGGGGAGTAGGACAGATACGCAGTATTTT	CASSVVGSRTDTQYF
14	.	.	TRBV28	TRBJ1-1	TGTGCCAGCACGCCTCCCCAGGGCCACACTGAAGCTTTCTTT	CASTPPQGHTEAFF
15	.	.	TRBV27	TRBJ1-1	TGTGCCAGCAAATTTAAGAGAGCCCTTTATACTGAAGCTTTCTTT	CASKFKRALYTEAFF
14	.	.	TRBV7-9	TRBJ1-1	TGTGCCAGCAGCTCTTCCGGGTCCCCGGCTGAAGCTTTCTTT	CASSSSGSPAEAFF
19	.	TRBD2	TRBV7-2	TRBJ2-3	TGTGCCAGCAGCCCGGGACTAGCGGGGGACCAAAGATTCACAGATACGCAGTATTTT	CASSPGLAGDQRFTDTQYF
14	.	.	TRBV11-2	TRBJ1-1	TGTGCCAGCAGTTTACAGGGTTTGGGAACTGAAGCTTTCTTT	CASSLQGLGTEAFF
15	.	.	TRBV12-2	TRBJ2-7	TGTGCAAGTCGCTTAGGGTATCAGGCCACCTACGAGCAGTACTTC	CASRLGYQATYEQYF
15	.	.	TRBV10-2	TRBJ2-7	TGCGCCAGCAGTGACCTCCGGGACTTACACTACGAGCAGTACTTC	CASSDLRDLHYEQYF
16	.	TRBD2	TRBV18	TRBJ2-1	TGTGCCAGCTCACCTGAAAGCGGGAGCTCCTACAATGAGCAGTTCTTC	CASSPESGSSYNEQFF
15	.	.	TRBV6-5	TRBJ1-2	TGTGCCAGCAGTCCGCCGGGTGGCACTTTCTTAGGCTACACCTTC	CASSPPGGTFLGYTF
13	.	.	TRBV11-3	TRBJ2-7	TGTGCCAGCAGCGAAGGGGATCTGTACGAGCAGTACTTC	CASSEGDLYEQYF
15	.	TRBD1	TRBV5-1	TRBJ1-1	TGCGCCAGCAGCTTGAGGCAGGGGGCGAACACTGAAGCTTTCTTT	CASSLRQGANTEAFF
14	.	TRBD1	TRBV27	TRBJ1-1	TGTGCCAGCAGTGGGGACAGGATCAACACTGAAGCTTTCTTT	CASSGDRINTEAFF
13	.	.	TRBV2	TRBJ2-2	TGTGCCAGCACTTTTGAGATCACCGGGGAGCTGTTTTTT	CASTFEITGELFF
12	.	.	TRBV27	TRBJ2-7	TGTGCCAGCAGTTTTTCAGGGTACGAGCAGTACTTC	CASSFSGYEQYF
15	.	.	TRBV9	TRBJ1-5	TGTGCCAGCAGCGTTGGGGGGGACAGCAATCAGCCCCAGCATTTT	CASSVGGDSNQPQHF
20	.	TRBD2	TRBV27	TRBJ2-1	TGTGCCAGCAGTTTAATACTAGCGGGAGCGGGATGGGCCCCCTACAATGAGCAGTTCTTC	CASSLILAGAGWAPYNEQFF
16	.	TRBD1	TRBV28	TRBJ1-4	TGTGCCAGCAGTTTCTTCTCAGGGGGCGGGGCCTCCAAACTGTTTTTT	CASSFFSGGGASKLFF
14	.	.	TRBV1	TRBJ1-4	TGCACCAGCAGCCAAGCTGGGGAGAATGAAAAACTGTTTTTT	CTSSQAGENEKLFF
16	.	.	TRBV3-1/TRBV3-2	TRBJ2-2	TGTGCCAGCAGCCAAGTTGCGGGGGCCACCACCGGGGAGCTGTTTTTT	CASSQVAGATTGELFF
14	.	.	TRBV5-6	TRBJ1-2	TGTGCCAGCAGGGGGAGGGCAGGCCAGAACGGCTACACCTTC	CASRGRAGQNGYTF
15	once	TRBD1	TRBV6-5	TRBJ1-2	TGTGCCAGCACTTACGACAGGGGGCCTTACTATGGCTACACCTTC	CASTYDRGPYYGYTF
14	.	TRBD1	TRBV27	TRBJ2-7	TGTGCCAGCAGTTTGGGACAGGGGTTCGACGAGCAGTACTTC	CASSLGQGFDEQYF